Below are 27 T cell receptor beta chains sequenced from a single sample in a study of T cells in Graves' hyperthyroidism and ophthalmopathy. Template material for amplifying TCR beta CDR3 regions consisted of RNA transcripts. Using the HTBI primer set, a first-round RT-PCR was run on the TCR CDR3. TCRdb re-derived calls from the multiplex PCR reads in MiXCR, one entry per CDR3 protein. The sample consists of some 300,000 distinct CDR3 sequences, 13% of them appearing once. The sample taken for sequencing was blood. All receptors derive from a woman under 40 with Graves' hyperthyroidism that later progressed to Graves' ophthalmopathy.

The rearrangement joins TRBV3-1 to TRBJ2-5; 14 nucleotides match TRBD2. This CDR3 comprises 15 residues. CDR1 is LGHDT and CDR2 is YNNKEL in the germline V gene (reference sequence). Trimming took 4 bases from V and 5 from J; bases not matched to a gene: 3. CDR3: CASSRGLAGVETQYF. CDR3 nucleotide sequence: TGTGCCAGCAGCCGGGGACTAGCGGGAGTCGAGACCCAGTACTTC.

This clonotype appeared many times. The CDR3: CAWSRTGNTQYF. CDR3 in DNA: TGTGCCTGGAGCCGGACGGGGAATACGCAGTATTTT. The chain employs TRBV30 and TRBJ2-3; D perhaps matches TRBD2 (5 bases). The CDR3 is 12 residues long. Germline CDR1 and CDR2: GTSNPN and SVGIG (reference sequence). Trimming took 3 bases from V and 7 from J, leaving 11 bases between them.

This clonotype has at least ten counts. CDR3 in amino acids: CATSDLGLNEQFF. CDR3 DNA: TGTGCCACCAGTGATTTGGGTCTCAATGAGCAGTTCTTC. The chain has TRBV24-1 and TRBJ2-1; D gene ambiguous. Trimming shortened V by 0 bases and J by 6 bases, and 5 bases separated the two germline ends. Looked up from germline, CDR1 is KGHDR and CDR2 is SFDVKD. This CDR3 region has 13 residues.

This clonotype was recorded many times. The V gene is TRBV24-1, the J gene TRBJ2-1; 8 positions match TRBD1. CDR1 and CDR2 (germline): KGHDR, SFDVKD. The CDR3 contains 16 residues. The V segment lost 2 bases and the J segment 1 base; nucleotides outside the gene matches: 3. CDR3 region: CATSDSDRESYNEQFF. Written as DNA, the CDR3 is TGTGCCACCAGTGATTCGGACAGGGAATCCTACAATGAGCAGTTCTTC.

This clonotype was seen repeatedly, ten times or more. The rearrangement uses TRBV2 and TRBJ2-5; 7 nucleotides line up with TRBD1. Per the germline V gene, CDR1 is SNHLY and CDR2 is FYNNEI. The ends lost 3 bases at V and 2 bases at J; junction bases unmatched: 6. The CDR3 totals 15 residues. In nucleotides, the CDR3 is TGTGCCAGCAGTGACACAGGGGAAACTCAAGAGACCCAGTACTTC. Amino acid sequence: CASSDTGETQETQYF.

This chain uses TRBV9 with TRBJ2-1; tentative D call: TRBD1 (5 bases). V was shortened by 1 base and J by 2 bases, with 10 bases between the two germline ends. The V gene's germline CDR1 is SGDLS and CDR2 YYNGEE. The CDR3 sequence is 15 residues long. CDR3 residues: CASSVRGATYNEQFF. The CDR3 coding sequence is TGTGCCAGCAGCGTAAGGGGCGCCACCTACAATGAGCAGTTCTTC.

This clonotype was seen many times. The rearrangement joins TRBV7-6 to TRBJ2-4; D is unclear. Germline CDR1 reads SGHVS; CDR2 reads FNYEAQ. V was trimmed by 1 base and J by 6 bases, leaving 16 bases between them. The CDR3 length is 16 residues. CDR3 coding DNA: TGTGCCAGCAGCTTAGGACCAGCGCAATCTGGAAACATTCAGTACTTC. The encoded protein is CASSLGPAQSGNIQYF.

This clonotype was seen at least ten times. V usage is TRBV7-3 and J usage is TRBJ2-1; TRBD2 aligns across 7 bases. The CDR3 has 16 residues. The ends lost 1 base at V and 3 bases at J; junction bases unmatched: 6. CDR1 SGHTA and CDR2 FQGTGA come from the germline V gene. CDR3 bases: TGTGCCAGCAGCTTAATTCTGGCTAGCGGCTACAATGAGCAGTTCTTC. Residues: CASSLILASGYNEQFF.

Many counts were recorded for this clonotype. V is TRBV12-3 or TRBV12-4 and J is TRBJ1-6, with 9 bases identical to TRBD1. This CDR3 has 16 residues. Losses at the gene ends were 4 bases for V and 11 bases for J; bases not matched to a gene: 12. Written as DNA, the CDR3 is TGTGCCAGCAGTTCAACCCCGGGACAGGGAAGGACACCCCTCCACTTT. Translating gives CASSSTPGQGRTPLHF.

This clonotype was counted at least ten times. The CDR3 region is CATSDFGQGITDTQYF. In DNA form, the CDR3 reads TGTGCCACCAGTGATTTCGGGCAGGGTATAACAGATACGCAGTATTTT. The chain recombines TRBV24-1 with TRBJ2-3; possible D gene TRBD1, 5 bases. V dropped 1 base and J dropped 3 bases, with 13 bases sitting between them. Looked up from germline, CDR1 is KGHDR and CDR2 is SFDVKD. The CDR3 loop spans 16 amino acids.

The rearrangement joins TRBV11-1 to TRBJ1-2; unclear D gene. Germline assignment: CDR1 SGHAT and CDR2 FQDESV (reference sequence). The ends were cut back, 3 bases at V and 2 bases at J, with 10 bases in the middle. The CDR3 loop spans 14 amino acids. DNA of the CDR3: TGTGCCAGCAGCTTCTCCCCCGGGAACTATGGCTACACCTTC. Translating it yields CASSFSPGNYGYTF.

The table lists this clonotype with many counts. V is TRBV6-1 and J is TRBJ2-1; 7 bases agree with TRBD2. V was clipped by 2 bases and J by 9 bases; unmatched bases: 22. This CDR3 is 19 amino acids long. Germline-derived CDR1 and CDR2 are MNHNS and SASEGT. The CDR3 nucleotides read TGTGCCAGCAGTGAAAGGCCCTACGGCGGGGGAGGGATTGGTGGTGAGCAGTTCTTC. As protein: CASSERPYGGGGIGGEQFF.

This clonotype was detected ten times or more. V is TRBV27 and J is TRBJ1-1, with D hard to call. The CDR3 totals 14 residues. The germline CDR1 and CDR2 sequences are MNHEY and SMNVEV (reference sequence). Trimming removed 2 bases at V and 5 bases at J, with 12 bases between. CDR3 protein: CASSLIGLETEAFF. In DNA form, the CDR3 reads TGTGCCAGCAGTTTAATTGGGTTAGAAACTGAAGCTTTCTTT.

This clonotype occurred many times. The CDR3 DNA reads as TGCAGCGTACCCGAAGGTCGTGGCTATGGCTACACCTTC. Its protein product is CSVPEGRGYGYTF. This chain links TRBV29-1 with TRBJ1-2; D remains ambiguous. This CDR3 contains 13 residues. The V and J ends lost 6 bases and 4 bases respectively, with 15 bases between them. Germline CDR1 and CDR2: SQVTM and ANQGSEA.

In this sample, this clonotype turned up many times. This sequence joins TRBV5-1 and TRBJ2-7, with D possibly being TRBD1 (5 bases). V lost 3 bases to trimming and J lost 4 bases, with 14 bases between them. Germline lookup yields CDR1 SGHRS and CDR2 YFSETQ. This CDR3 is built from 14 residues. The DNA of the CDR3 is TGCGCCAGCAGCTCACAGGTTCCCTCTTACGAGCAGTACTTC. Protein product: CASSSQVPSYEQYF.

This clonotype was detected ten times or more. This chain joins TRBV7-2 and TRBJ1-3; D gene ambiguous. Trimming stripped 1 base from V and 0 bases from J, with 7 bases between. This CDR3 region has 15 residues. The germline V gene encodes CDR1 SGHTA and CDR2 FQGNSA. CDR3 coding DNA: TGTGCCAGCAGCTTAGGAGGCTTCTCTGGAAACACCATATATTTT. Translation: CASSLGGFSGNTIYF.

The gene calls are TRBV7-9 and TRBJ2-2; possibly TRBD1 for D (7 bases). The CDR3 runs 17 residues. Germline lookup yields CDR1 SEHNR and CDR2 FQNEAQ (reference sequence). V lost 6 bases to trimming and J lost 3 bases, with 20 bases between them. The CDR3: CASRPRTGEEDTGELFF. The CDR3 nucleotides are TGTGCCAGCAGACCTAGAACAGGGGAGGAGGACACCGGGGAGCTGTTTTTT.

The chain uses TRBV19 and TRBJ2-3; D is perhaps TRBD2 (6 bases). V was shortened by 7 bases and J by 8 bases, with 22 bases between the two germline ends. CDR3 length: 15 amino acids. Germline CDR1 LNHDA, CDR2 SQIVND (reference sequence). The CDR3 DNA is TGTGCCAGTACCACCTCTAGCGTCGGGGTTGGTACGCAGTATTTT. Amino acids: CASTTSSVGVGTQYF.

The chain carries TRBV4-1 and TRBJ1-5; D ambiguous. CDR1 MGHRA and CDR2 YSYEKL come from the germline V gene. Trimming pared 2 bases from V and 4 bases from J, leaving 9 bases between. The CDR3 sequence is 14 residues long. The CDR3 DNA is TGCGCCAGCAGCCAACCCACAGCGAATCAGCCCCAGCATTTT. It yields the protein CASSQPTANQPQHF.

This clonotype has a count of ten or more. CDR3 amino acids: CANRRTSGNGEQFF. DNA for the CDR3: TGTGCCAACAGAAGGACTAGCGGGAATGGTGAGCAGTTCTTC. V is TRBV6-1 and J is TRBJ2-1, with TRBD2 matching 12 bases. Germline CDR1 is MNHNS and CDR2 is SASEGT. V was clipped by 10 bases and J by 9 bases; unmatched bases: 10. This CDR3 contains 14 residues.

This clonotype was seen more than once but under ten times. This chain uses TRBV20-1 with TRBJ2-5, with D unclear. Germline lookup yields CDR1 DFQATT and CDR2 SNEGSKA (reference sequence). V was shortened by 5 bases and J by 0 bases, with 10 bases between the two germline ends. The CDR3 is 13 residues long. CDR3 nucleotides: TGCAGTGCTGAAGTTAGTTACCAAGAGACCCAGTACTTC. It is translated as CSAEVSYQETQYF.

Only a few counts were recorded for this clonotype. With a much larger clone just one base away, this may be a read error. The chain recombines TRBV20-1 with TRBJ2-7; the match to TRBD2 covers 9 bases. CDR1 is DFQATT and CDR2 is SNEGSKA in the germline V gene (reference sequence). The CDR3 contains 16 residues. The CDR3 region has the DNA TGCAGTGCTAGAGGTACTAGCGGGCGAAGCTCCTACGGGCAGTACTTC. Protein: CSARGTSGRSSYGQYF.

In its sample, this clonotype was seen a few times. This chain joins TRBV6-8 and TRBJ2-2; 11 positions match TRBD2. The CDR3 runs 20 residues. The germline CDR1 and CDR2 sequences are MNHGY and SAAAGT. V lost 7 bases and J lost 5; bases outside the gene matches: 21. The CDR3 coding sequence is TGTGCCAGCAACGACCCAACTAGCGGGAGTTATCGGATGGGTACCGGGGAGCTGTTTTTT. Its translation is CASNDPTSGSYRMGTGELFF.

The J gene is TRBJ2-5, the V gene TRBV11-2; D possibly uses TRBD1 or TRBD2 (5 bases each). Germline V gene sequence: CDR1 SGHAT, CDR2 FQNNGV. Trimming shortened V by 5 bases and J by 3 bases, and 10 bases separated the two germline ends. This CDR3 has 13 residues. The CDR3 nucleotides read TGTGCCAGCAGCGGGGACCTAGAAGAGACCCAGTACTTC. Amino acids: CASSGDLEETQYF.

The chain is built from TRBV27 and TRBJ2-1; D remains ambiguous. Germline assignment: CDR1 MNHEY and CDR2 SMNVEV (reference sequence). V lost 5 bases to trimming and J lost 5 bases, with 22 bases between them. The CDR3 sequence is 17 residues long. CDR3: CASSPPSFAVSNNEQFF. The CDR3 DNA reads TGTGCCAGCAGTCCGCCCTCCTTCGCCGTCTCTAACAATGAGCAGTTCTTC.

This clonotype was counted ten times or more. CDR3 nucleotides: TGCAGTGCTAGTCTTTTTTTGACTAGCGGGAGTGTGTACAATGAGCAGTTCTTC. This encodes CSASLFLTSGSVYNEQFF. The V gene is TRBV20-1, the J gene TRBJ2-1; 12 nucleotides line up with TRBD2. The germline V gene has CDR1 DFQATT and CDR2 SNEGSKA (reference sequence). There are 18 residues in the CDR3. V lost 3 bases to trimming and J lost 4 bases; unmatched junction nucleotides: 13.

This clonotype was picked up many times. V usage is TRBV9 and J usage is TRBJ2-2; 8 positions match TRBD2. The V gene's germline CDR1 is SGDLS and CDR2 YYNGEE. V shed 4 bases and J 4 bases; nucleotides not matched to a gene: 9. The CDR3 loop spans 16 amino acids. CDR3: CASSPRPGGGTGELFF. DNA of the CDR3: TGTGCCAGCAGCCCGCGCCCCGGGGGGGGCACCGGGGAGCTGTTTTTT. Full variable domain (remainder filled in from reference TRBV9 and TRBJ2-2): DSGVTQTPKHLITATGQRVTLRCSPRSGDLSVYWYQQSLDQGLQFLIQYYNGEERAKGNILERFSAQQFPDLHSELNLSSLELGDSALYFCASSPRPGGGTGELFFGEGSRLTVL.